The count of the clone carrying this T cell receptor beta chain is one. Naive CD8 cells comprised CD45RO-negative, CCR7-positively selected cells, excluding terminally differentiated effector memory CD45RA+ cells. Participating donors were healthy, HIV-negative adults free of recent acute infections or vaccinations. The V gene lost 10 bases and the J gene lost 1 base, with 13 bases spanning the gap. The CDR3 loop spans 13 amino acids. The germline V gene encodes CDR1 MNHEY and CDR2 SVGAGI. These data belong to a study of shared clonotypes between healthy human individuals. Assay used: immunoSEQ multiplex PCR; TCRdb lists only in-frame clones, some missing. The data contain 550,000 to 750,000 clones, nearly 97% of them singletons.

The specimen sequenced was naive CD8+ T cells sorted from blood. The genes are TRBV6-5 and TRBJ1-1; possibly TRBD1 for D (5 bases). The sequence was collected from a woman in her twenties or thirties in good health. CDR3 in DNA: TGTGCCACTCATTCCGGGGCGAACACTGAAGCTTTCTTT. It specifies CATHSGANTEAFF.